This T cell receptor (beta chain) was captured by sequencing in a study of metastatic and nonmetastatic thyroid tumors. In the study overall: Blood and tumor or nodule tissue repertoires from malignant and benign thyroid patients were compared. Overall study results and limits: Reported TCR beta diversity, measured in blood and tumor, was significantly higher for malignant thyroid tumors than for benign nodules.

In the authors' methods: Clinicopathological groups supplied CDR3 differences that were used to build a distant-metastasis classifier for papillary thyroid cancer. TCRdb re-called the PCR reads with MiXCR. These V and J calls rely on TCRdb rather than the paper's analysis. The sample contains 70,000 or so clones, approximately 15% of which appear only once. V dropped 1 base and J dropped 5; count of bases not matched to a gene: 12. Per the germline V gene, CDR1 is SGHAT and CDR2 is FQNNGV. There are 18 residues in the CDR3. This clone was seen ten or more times. Antigen specificity is unknown. Thyroid surgery took place with no prior treatment in any patient.

This clonotype was sampled from a male donor with papillary thyroid cancer or a benign thyroid nodule (not recorded which). Some clones in this sample may be carry-over from other donors' samples. The J gene is TRBJ2-5, the V gene TRBV11-2, with 11 bases that match TRBD2. Material for sequencing was blood. CDR3 nucleotides: TGTGCCAGCAGCTTAGTTTTTCTAGCGGGAGGAGGGCAGGAGACCCAGTACTTC. It translates to CASSLVFLAGGGQETQYF.